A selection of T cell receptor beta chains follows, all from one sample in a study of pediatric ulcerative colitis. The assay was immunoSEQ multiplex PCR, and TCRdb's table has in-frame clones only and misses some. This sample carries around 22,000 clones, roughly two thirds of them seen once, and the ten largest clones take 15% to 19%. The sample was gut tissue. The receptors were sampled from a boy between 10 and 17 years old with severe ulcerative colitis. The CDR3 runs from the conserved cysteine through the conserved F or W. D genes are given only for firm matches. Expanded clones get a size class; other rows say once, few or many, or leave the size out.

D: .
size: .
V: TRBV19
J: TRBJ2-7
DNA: TGTGCCAGTAGTAGTCCAGGCCGCTACGAGCAGTACTTC
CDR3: CASSSPGRYEQYF

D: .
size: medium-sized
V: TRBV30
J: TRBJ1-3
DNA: TGTGCCGGGAAAAACGTTCAGGGGCCAGGAAACACCATATATTTT
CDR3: CAGKNVQGPGNTIYF

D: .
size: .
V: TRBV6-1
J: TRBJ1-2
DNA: TGTGCCAGCAGAGTTAACTATGGCTACACCTTC
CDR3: CASRVNYGYTF

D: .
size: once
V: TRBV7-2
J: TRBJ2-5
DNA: TGTGCCAGCAGCTTACGTGGGGCGGCGGGTTCCCAAGAGACCCAGTACTTC
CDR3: CASSLRGAAGSQETQYF

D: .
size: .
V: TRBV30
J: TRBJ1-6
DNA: TGTGCCTGGGGGAGCGGGGGAAGAATTTCACCCCTCCACTTT
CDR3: CAWGSGGRISPLHF

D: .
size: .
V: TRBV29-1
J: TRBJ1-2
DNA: TGCAGCGTGGAAAATGGACAGTTTTATGGCTACACCTTC
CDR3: CSVENGQFYGYTF

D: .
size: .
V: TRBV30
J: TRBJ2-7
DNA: TGTGCCTGGGGTAGGCTAAACTACGAGCAGTACTTC
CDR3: CAWGRLNYEQYF

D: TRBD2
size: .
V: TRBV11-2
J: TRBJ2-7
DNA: TGTGCCAGCAGCCCCCTCGGGGAGCGGGAAGACTACGAGCAGTACTTC
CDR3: CASSPLGEREDYEQYF

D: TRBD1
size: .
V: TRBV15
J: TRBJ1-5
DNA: TGTGCCACCAGCCGAAACAGGGGGAGTCAGCCCCAGCATTTT
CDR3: CATSRNRGSQPQHF

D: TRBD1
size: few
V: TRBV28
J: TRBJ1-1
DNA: TGTGCCAGCAGTTGGGGACAGGCCACTGAAGCTTTCTTT
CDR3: CASSWGQATEAFF

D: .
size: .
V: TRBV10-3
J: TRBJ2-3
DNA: TGTGCCATCAGTCCGGGATCGGGCACAGATACGCAGTATTTT
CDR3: CAISPGSGTDTQYF

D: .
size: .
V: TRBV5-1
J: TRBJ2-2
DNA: TGCGCCAGCAGCCGCCGACATAACACCGGGGAGCTGTTTTTT
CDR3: CASSRRHNTGELFF

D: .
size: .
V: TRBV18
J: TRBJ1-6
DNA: TGTGCCAGCTCACCGCGGGATCTTTATAATTCACCCCTCCACTTT
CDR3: CASSPRDLYNSPLHF

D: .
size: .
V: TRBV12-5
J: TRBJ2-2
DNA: TGTGCTAGTGGTTTGGGGGATTTAAGGACAGTCTCTAACACCGGGGAGCTGTTTTTT
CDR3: CASGLGDLRTVSNTGELFF

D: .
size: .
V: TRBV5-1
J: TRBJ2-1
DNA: TGCGCCAGCAGCTTGATGCAGGGTGTTGAGCAGTTCTTC
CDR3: CASSLMQGVEQFF

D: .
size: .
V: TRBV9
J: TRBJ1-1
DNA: TGTGCCAGCAGCGTAGCCCCGGGGGCGGACACTGAAGCTTTCTTT
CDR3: CASSVAPGADTEAFF

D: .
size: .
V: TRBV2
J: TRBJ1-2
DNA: TGTGCCAGCAGTGAGGCCGCTAATGGCTACACCTTC
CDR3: CASSEAANGYTF

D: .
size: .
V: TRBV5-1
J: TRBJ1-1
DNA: TGCGCCAGCAGCTTATGGGAGAACACTGAAGCTTTCTTT
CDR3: CASSLWENTEAFF

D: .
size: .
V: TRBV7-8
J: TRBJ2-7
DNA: TGTGCCAGCAGCGCCGCTTCAGCCTCCTACGAGCAGTACTTC
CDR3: CASSAASASYEQYF

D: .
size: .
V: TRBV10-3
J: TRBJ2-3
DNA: TGTGCCATCAGTGACCGACGAGGGGGGACAGATACGCAGTATTTT
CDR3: CAISDRRGGTDTQYF

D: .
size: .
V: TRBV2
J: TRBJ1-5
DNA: TGTGCCAGCAGTATACCTAGCAATCAGCCCCAGCATTTT
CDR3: CASSIPSNQPQHF

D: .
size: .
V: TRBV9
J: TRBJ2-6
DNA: TGTGCCAGCAGCGTCCGGGACACAGATTCTGGGGCCAACGTCCTGACTTTC
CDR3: CASSVRDTDSGANVLTF

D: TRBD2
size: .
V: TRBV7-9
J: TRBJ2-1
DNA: TGTGCCAGCAGCCCAGGCGCGAGCGGGGCTTACAATGAGCAGTTCTTC
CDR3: CASSPGASGAYNEQFF

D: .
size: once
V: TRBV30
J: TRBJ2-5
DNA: TGTGCCTGGGGGGACGGACAACACCAAGAGACCCAGTACTTC
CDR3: CAWGDGQHQETQYF

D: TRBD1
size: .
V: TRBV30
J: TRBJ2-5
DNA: TGTGCCTGGAGTCAAACCTCAGGGGGCGGAGAGACCCAGTACTTC
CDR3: CAWSQTSGGGETQYF

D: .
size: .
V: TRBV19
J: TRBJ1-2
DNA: TGTGCCAGTACCAATACAGGGATGAATGGCTACACCTTC
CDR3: CASTNTGMNGYTF

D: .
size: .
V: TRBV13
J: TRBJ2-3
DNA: TGTGCCAGCGCTCTAAGGACAGATACGCAGTATTTT
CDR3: CASALRTDTQYF